The rows below give T cell receptor beta chains drawn from one sample of a study of T-cell reconstitution after alpha-beta-depleted transplantation in children. Each CDR3 protein gets one entry after TCRdb re-called the PCR reads with MiXCR. The table has around 78,000 distinct CDR3 sequences, 14% seen once; the top ten hold about 30%. Sequences were derived from PBMCs, mostly from graft donor cells, sampled 180 days after TCRalphabeta/CD19-depleted stem cell transplant. The receptors originated from a male patient under 10 years old who had a stem cell transplant for acute lymphoblastic leukemia, so the T cells may come from the graft donor. Both conserved end residues are part of each CDR3. D genes are given only for firm matches. Not every row has a clone size; where given, it reads once, few, many or a size class.

TRBJ1-2 | TRBV28 | few | - | TGTGCCAGCAGTTGGGGACACAACTATGGCTACACCTTC | CASSWGHNYGYTF
TRBJ2-5 | TRBV15 | few | TRBD2 | TGTGCCACCAGCGGTGGGACTAGCGGTTGGATGGGTCAAGAGACCCAGTACTTC | CATSGGTSGWMGQETQYF
TRBJ2-5 | TRBV27 | - | TRBD2 | TGTGCCAGCAGCCCACTAGCGGGGGGGCTAGAGACCCAGTACTTC | CASSPLAGGLETQYF
TRBJ2-3 | TRBV4-3 | few | - | TGCGCCAGCAGCCAAGATAACACTCGCACAGATACGCAGTATTTT | CASSQDNTRTDTQYF
TRBJ2-5 | TRBV7-2 | few | - | TGTGCCAGCAGCTTCCTGGGGGCGACTGGCGAGACCCAGTACTTC | CASSFLGATGETQYF
TRBJ1-4 | TRBV9 | few | TRBD1 | TGTGCCAGCAGCCGGACAGGGGGGATTGATGAAAAACTGTTTTTT | CASSRTGGIDEKLFF
TRBJ2-3 | TRBV12-3/TRBV12-4 | - | TRBD1 | TGTGCCAGCATAAGCGGCGACAGGGCCACAGATACGCAGTATTTT | CASISGDRATDTQYF
TRBJ2-2 | TRBV9 | - | - | TGTGCCAGCAGCGCGCTAGCGATGAACACCGGGGAGCTGTTTTTT | CASSALAMNTGELFF
TRBJ1-3 | TRBV2 | few | - | TGTGCCAGCAGGGGAGCAGGTGGAAACACCATATATTTT | CASRGAGGNTIYF
TRBJ2-7 | TRBV7-2 | few | TRBD2 | TGTGCCAGCAGCTTAGGGACTAGCGGGTTCTCCTACGAGCAGTACTTC | CASSLGTSGFSYEQYF
TRBJ2-7 | TRBV20-1 | - | - | TGCAGTGCTAGTCGCGGGCGTTCCTACGAGCAGTACTTC | CSASRGRSYEQYF
TRBJ1-1 | TRBV5-1 | few | - | TGCGCCAGTAACCGGGGAGCTGAAGCTTTCTTT | CASNRGAEAFF
TRBJ1-1 | TRBV25-1 | few | - | TGTGCCAGCTCTGATGGGGTGATGAACACTGAAGCTTTCTTT | CASSDGVMNTEAFF
TRBJ1-2 | TRBV7-9 | few | - | TGTGCCAGCAGCTTAACTAGGGGGAATGTATATGGCTACACCTTC | CASSLTRGNVYGYTF
TRBJ2-5 | TRBV28 | few | - | TGTGCCAGCAGTTTACCCGTGTTGGGCTTC | CASSLPVLGF
TRBJ2-1 | TRBV6-1 | - | - | TGTGCCAGCAGGACAGAGGGTTTGATCTACAATGAGCATTTCTTC | CASRTEGLIYNEHFF
TRBJ1-1 | TRBV7-2 | - | - | TGTGCCAGCAGCAACAGGGTGACTGAAGCTTTCTTT | CASSNRVTEAFF
TRBJ1-4 | TRBV4-3 | - | - | TGCGCCAGCAGCCAGTCGTCCGAAAAACTGTTTTTT | CASSQSSEKLFF
TRBJ2-7 | TRBV20-1 | - | TRBD2 | TGCAGTGCTAGATTAGCGGGAGGAATTCGGTACGAGCAGTACTTC | CSARLAGGIRYEQYF
TRBJ2-1 | TRBV7-2 | many | - | TGTGCCACCAGTGGGCGGTCTGAGCAGTTCTTC | CATSGRSEQFF
TRBJ1-1 | TRBV6-5 | few | - | TGTGCCAGCAGTTACTCGTTTGAACCCGGGGAAGCTTTCTTT | CASSYSFEPGEAFF
TRBJ2-5 | TRBV5-1 | few | - | TGCGCCAGCAGCAGAACTAGCTCGGAGACCCAGTACTTC | CASSRTSSETQYF
TRBJ2-7 | TRBV2 | - | TRBD1 | TGTGCCAGCAGTGGGGACAGGCACTACGAGCAGTACTTC | CASSGDRHYEQYF
TRBJ2-7 | TRBV20-1 | - | TRBD1 | TGCAGTGCTAGAGAGGACAGGGGGCATTCCTACGAGCAGTACTTC | CSAREDRGHSYEQYF
TRBJ2-2 | TRBV9 | many | - | TGTGCCAGCAGCGTAGGAGGCACCGGGGAGCTGTTTTTT | CASSVGGTGELFF
TRBJ2-7 | TRBV7-9 | few | TRBD2 | TGTGCCAGCAGCCTCATGGCGGGGGGCAGAGCCGAGCAGTACTTC | CASSLMAGGRAEQYF
TRBJ2-5 | TRBV10-3 | few | - | TGTGCCATCGCCGACAGATTTCAAGAGACCCAGTACTTC | CAIADRFQETQYF
TRBJ1-2 | TRBV28 | - | - | TGTGCCAGCAGTCCTGCTTCTCACTATGGCTACACCTTC | CASSPASHYGYTF
TRBJ1-3 | TRBV7-8 | - | - | TGTGCCAGCAGCCCGTGGGTCCCGCTAATCTCTGGAAACACCATATATTTT | CASSPWVPLISGNTIYF
TRBJ2-5 | TRBV20-1 | many | - | TGCAGTGCTAGAGCTGGCGGCCAAGAGACCCAGTACTTC | CSARAGGQETQYF
TRBJ1-2 | TRBV12-3/TRBV12-4 | - | TRBD1 | TGTGCCAGCAGTCTTGGGCAGGGGGCGCGGGAAAATGGCTACACCTTC | CASSLGQGARENGYTF
TRBJ1-5 | TRBV5-1 | - | TRBD1 | TGCGCCAGCCTGGGACAGGGAGACAATCAGCCCCAGCATTTT | CASLGQGDNQPQHF
TRBJ2-1 | TRBV5-1 | - | TRBD1 | TGCGCCAGCAGCTTGGGTGGGACAGGGTACCACAATGAGCAGTTCTTC | CASSLGGTGYHNEQFF
TRBJ2-2 | TRBV20-1 | few | TRBD2 | TGCAGTGCTAGAGTGGCGGGAGTATACGGGGAGCTGTTTTTT | CSARVAGVYGELFF
TRBJ1-4 | TRBV21-1 | - | - | TGTGCCAGCAGCAAAGTAGGGACAGGGCCGAGAGCTAATGAAAAACTGTTTTTT | CASSKVGTGPRANEKLFF
TRBJ2-2 | TRBV10-3 | - | TRBD2 | TGTGCCATCAGCGGACTAGCGGGAGGCACCGGGGAGCTGTTTTTT | CAISGLAGGTGELFF
TRBJ2-2 | TRBV7-2 | few | - | TGTGCCAGCAGCCTAACAAGTCCCGGGGAGCTGTTTTTT | CASSLTSPGELFF
TRBJ2-2 | TRBV25-1 | few | - | TGTGCCAGCAGTGAATCCGGGTTCACCGGGGAGCTGTTTTTT | CASSESGFTGELFF
TRBJ2-7 | TRBV7-9 | few | - | TGTGCCAGCACCCCCAGCGGCAGGGGACTACGAGGGTGGTACTTC | CASTPSGRGLRGWYF
TRBJ2-7 | TRBV6-1 | - | TRBD1 | TGTGCCAGCAGTCCACAGGGGGCCCGCTACGAGCAGTACTTC | CASSPQGARYEQYF
TRBJ2-7 | TRBV7-6 | - | TRBD1 | TGTGCCAGCAGCTTAGATGGGACAGGGAGGTACGAGCAGTACTTC | CASSLDGTGRYEQYF
TRBJ2-5 | TRBV12-5 | - | - | TGTGCTAGTGCCCCGGGTACAGAGACCCAGTACTTC | CASAPGTETQYF
TRBJ1-4 | TRBV29-1 | few | - | TGCAGCGTTGAAGTTTGGTGGGGCACTAATGAAAAACTGTTTTTT | CSVEVWWGTNEKLFF
TRBJ1-2 | TRBV9 | few | - | TGTGCCAGCAGCGAGGGGATTTTAGGGTTCTATGGCTACACCTTC | CASSEGILGFYGYTF
TRBJ2-7 | TRBV7-9 | few | - | TGTGCCAGCAGCTTAACCGGTTACACCTACGAGCAGTACTTC | CASSLTGYTYEQYF
TRBJ2-3 | TRBV30 | - | - | TGTGCCTGGAGTGCCCCCCTCGCTTCTGGCACAGATACGCAGTATTTT | CAWSAPLASGTDTQYF
TRBJ1-2 | TRBV6-1 | many | - | TGTGCCAGCAGTCTCCTAGCTAACTATGGCTACACCTTC | CASSLLANYGYTF
TRBJ2-7 | TRBV20-1 | few | - | TGCAGTGCCGGCGACACCTCCTCCTACGAGCAGTACTTC | CSAGDTSSYEQYF
TRBJ2-5 | TRBV12-3/TRBV12-4 | many | - | TGTGCCAGCACCCAACGGGGAGGAGAGACCCAGTACTTC | CASTQRGGETQYF
TRBJ2-3 | TRBV5-1 | few | - | TGCGCCAGCAGCCTCGAGGGGGGGGGAGTCGATACGCAGTATTTT | CASSLEGGGVDTQYF
TRBJ1-2 | TRBV7-3 | few | TRBD1 | TGTGCCAGCAGCTTACGCGGAGGGACAGGGGAAGGCTACACCTTC | CASSLRGGTGEGYTF
TRBJ2-3 | TRBV10-3 | few | TRBD2 | TGTGCCATCAGTGGGACTAGCGCGGGTACGCAGTATTTT | CAISGTSAGTQYF
TRBJ2-3 | TRBV27 | few | TRBD2 | TGTGTAGCTAGCGGGAGGGTCCCAGATACGCAGTATTTT | CVASGRVPDTQYF
TRBJ2-6 | TRBV29-1 | many | - | TGCAGCGTTGTAGCTGGGGCCAACGTCCTGACTTTC | CSVVAGANVLTF